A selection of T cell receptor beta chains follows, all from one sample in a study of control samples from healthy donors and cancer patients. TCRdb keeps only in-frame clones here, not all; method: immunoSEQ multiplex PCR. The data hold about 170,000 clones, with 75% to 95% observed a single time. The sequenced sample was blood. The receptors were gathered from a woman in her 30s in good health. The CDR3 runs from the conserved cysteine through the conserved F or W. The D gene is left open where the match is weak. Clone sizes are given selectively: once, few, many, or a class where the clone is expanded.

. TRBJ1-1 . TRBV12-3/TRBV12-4 TGTGCCAGCAGCCCACGTGGTACTGAAGCTTTCTTT CASSPRGTEAFF
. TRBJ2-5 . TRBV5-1 TGCGCCAGCAGCTTGATAGGGTTAGAGACCCAGTACTTC CASSLIGLETQYF
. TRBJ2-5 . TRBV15 TGTGCCACCAGCAGAGGGGAGGTAGAGACCCAGTACTTC CATSRGEVETQYF
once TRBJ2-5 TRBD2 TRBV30 TGTGCCTGGAGAATCAGACTAGCCCAAGAGACCCAGTACTTC CAWRIRLAQETQYF
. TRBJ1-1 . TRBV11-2 TGTGCCAGCAGCTACACGAACACTGAAGCTTTCTTT CASSYTNTEAFF
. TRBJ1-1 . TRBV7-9 TGTGCCAGCAGGCTGACAGACACTGAAGCTTTCTTT CASRLTDTEAFF
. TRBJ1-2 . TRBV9 TGTGCCAGCAGCGTATTTAAGGGGGGGTACACCTTC CASSVFKGGYTF
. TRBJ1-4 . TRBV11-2 TGTGCCAGCAGCTTAGGTGCAGGGGATGAAAAACTGTTTTTT CASSLGAGDEKLFF
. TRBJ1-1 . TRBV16 TGTGCCAGCAGCCTGACTCGAATGAACACTGAAGCTTTCTTT CASSLTRMNTEAFF
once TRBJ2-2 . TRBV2 TGTGCCATCAAACGGACACTAAACACCGGGGAGCTGTTTTTT CAIKRTLNTGELFF
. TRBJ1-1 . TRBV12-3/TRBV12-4 TGTGCCAGCAGTTTTGGGGGGAACACTGAAGCTTTCTTT CASSFGGNTEAFF
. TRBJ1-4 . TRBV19 TGTGCCAGTAGTCCGGGACACTGGGCAACTAATGAAAAACTGTTTTTT CASSPGHWATNEKLFF
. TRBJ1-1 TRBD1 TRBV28 TGTGCCAGCAGTACAGGGGGTCGGACTGAAGCTTTCTTT CASSTGGRTEAFF
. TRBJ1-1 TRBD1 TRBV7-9 TGTGCCAGCAGCGACCCGGGACAGGGGTTCACTGAAGCTTTCTTT CASSDPGQGFTEAFF
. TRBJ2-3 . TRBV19 TGTGCCAGTAACTTTCGGAGGGAGGCCAGCACAGATACGCAGTATTTT CASNFRREASTDTQYF
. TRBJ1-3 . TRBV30 TGTGCCTGGAGTGGAAGGATCTCTGGAAACACCATATATTTT CAWSGRISGNTIYF
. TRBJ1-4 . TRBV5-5 TGTGCCAGCAGCTTGGCCGCGGTCGGTGAAAAACTGTTTTTT CASSLAAVGEKLFF
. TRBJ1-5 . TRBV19 TGTGCCAGTAGTATGAGGGCCAATCAGCCCCAGCATTTT CASSMRANQPQHF
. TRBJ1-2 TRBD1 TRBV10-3 TGTGCCATCAGTGATGGACAGGGGGCGAGTGGCTACACCTTC CAISDGQGASGYTF
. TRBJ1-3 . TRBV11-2 TGTGCCAGCAGCTTTCTTTCGGACAGCTCTGGAAACACCATATATTTT CASSFLSDSSGNTIYF
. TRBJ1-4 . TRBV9 TGTGCCAGCAGCGTAGGGGGGCTAAATGAAAAACTGTTTTTT CASSVGGLNEKLFF
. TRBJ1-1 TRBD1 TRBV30 TGTGCCTGGAGTGTAGGGGGACAGGGGCGAGCTTTCTTT CAWSVGGQGRAFF
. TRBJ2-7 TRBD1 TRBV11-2 TGTGCCAGCAGAAAACCGGGACAGAGCTCCTACGAGCAGTACTTC CASRKPGQSSYEQYF
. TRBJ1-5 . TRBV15 TGTGCCACCAGCAGAGATTCCAGGCCCAATCAGCCCCAGCATTTT CATSRDSRPNQPQHF
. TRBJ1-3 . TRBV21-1 TGTGCCAGCAGCAAAGGGAGGGCCGGAAACACCATATATTTT CASSKGRAGNTIYF
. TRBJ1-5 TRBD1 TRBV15 TGTGCCACCAGCAGGGGGACAGGGAACAATCAGCCCCAGCATTTT CATSRGTGNNQPQHF
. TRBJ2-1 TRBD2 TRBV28 TGTGCCAGCAGTTTAGGGGACTACTCCTACAATGAGCAGTTCTTC CASSLGDYSYNEQFF
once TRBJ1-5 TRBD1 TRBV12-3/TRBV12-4 TGTGCCAGCAGCGTGGACAGGGTAAAGCCCCAGCATTTT CASSVDRVKPQHF
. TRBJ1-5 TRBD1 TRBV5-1 TGCGCCAGCAGCTGGACAGGGGAGGAGCCCCAGCATTTT CASSWTGEEPQHF
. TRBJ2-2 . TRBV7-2 TGTGCCAGCAGGTCGGGACAGAACACCGGGGAGCTGTTTTTT CASRSGQNTGELFF
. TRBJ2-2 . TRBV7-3 TGTGCCAGCAGCTCCCTGGGGACTCCACGTCCCGGGGAGCTGTTTTTT CASSSLGTPRPGELFF
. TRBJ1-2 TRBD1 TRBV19 TGTGCCAGTAGCCCCGACAGGGGGAATAACTATGGCTACACCTTC CASSPDRGNNYGYTF
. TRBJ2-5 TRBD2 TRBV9 TGTGCCAGCAGCGTAGGGGAGGGGCGAGAGACCCAGTACTTC CASSVGEGRETQYF
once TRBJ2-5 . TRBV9 TGTGCCAGCAGCGTAGGCGGACAAGAGACCCAGTACTTC CASSVGGQETQYF
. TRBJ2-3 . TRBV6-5 TGTGCCAGCAGTTACGGGGGGTATCGGACAGATACGCAGTATTTT CASSYGGYRTDTQYF
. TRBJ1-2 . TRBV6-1 TGTGCCAGCAGTGAACATCAGGGGAGCTATGGCTACACCTTC CASSEHQGSYGYTF
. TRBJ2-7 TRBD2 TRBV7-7 TGTGCTAGCAGCTTAGGTGACGGGAGGGGAGAGCAGTACTTC CASSLGDGRGEQYF
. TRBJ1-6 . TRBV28 TGTGCCAGCCGGGACGTCAATAATTCACCCCTCCACTTT CASRDVNNSPLHF
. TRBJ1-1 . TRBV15 TGTGCCACCAGCAGAGATCGCGGGGGGCCGACTGAAGCTTTCTTT CATSRDRGGPTEAFF
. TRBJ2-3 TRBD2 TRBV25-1 TGTGCCAGCAGTGAATTAAACGGGGGGAGGGCAGATACGCAGTATTTT CASSELNGGRADTQYF
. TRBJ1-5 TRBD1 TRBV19 TGTGCCAGTAGCCCGGACAGGGGAGGCAATCAGCCCCAGCATTTT CASSPDRGGNQPQHF
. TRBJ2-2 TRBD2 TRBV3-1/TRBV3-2 TGTGCCAGCAGCCAACCGACTAGCGGCAGAGGGGGCACCGGGGAGCTGTTTTTT CASSQPTSGRGGTGELFF
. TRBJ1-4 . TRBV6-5 TGTGCCAGCAAGACAGGCTCGACTAATGAAAAACTGTTTTTT CASKTGSTNEKLFF
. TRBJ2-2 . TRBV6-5 TGTGCCAGCAGTTACTCTGGGGGCAACACCGGGGAGCTGTTTTTT CASSYSGGNTGELFF
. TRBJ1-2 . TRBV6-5 TGTGCCAGCAGTTACTCGGGGGGCGGCTATGGCTACACCTTC CASSYSGGGYGYTF
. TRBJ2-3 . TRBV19 TGTGCCAGTAGTATCGGGTCAGCTAGCACAGATACGCAGTATTTT CASSIGSASTDTQYF
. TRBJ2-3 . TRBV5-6 TGTGCCAGCAGCTTGGCGGGTCTAGCGAGAACAGATACGCAGTATTTT CASSLAGLARTDTQYF
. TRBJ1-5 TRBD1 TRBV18 TGTGCCAGCTCACCGATGAGGGACAGGGGCAATCAGCCCCAGCATTTT CASSPMRDRGNQPQHF
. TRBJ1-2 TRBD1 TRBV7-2 TGTGCCAGCACCTTACAGGGGGCCCACTATGGCTACACCTTC CASTLQGAHYGYTF
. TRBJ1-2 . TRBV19 TGTGCCAGTAGTGCCGGGACACCTAACTATGGCTACACCTTC CASSAGTPNYGYTF
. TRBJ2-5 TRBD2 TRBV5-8 TGTGCCAGCAGCTTGGGACTAGCGGGAGCTGAGACCCAGTACTTC CASSLGLAGAETQYF
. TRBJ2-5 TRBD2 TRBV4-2 TGTGCCAGCAGCTTTAGCGGGGGGGCCGGAGAGACCCAGTACTTC CASSFSGGAGETQYF
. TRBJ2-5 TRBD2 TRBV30 TGTGCCTGGGGGAGGGCTGCGACCCAGTACTTC CAWGRAATQYF
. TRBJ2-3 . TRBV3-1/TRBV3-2 TGTGCCAGCAGCGGGACTAGCACAGATACGCAGTATTTT CASSGTSTDTQYF